The 3 T cell receptor beta chains presented below share a single source sample, sequenced in a study. TCRdb itself ran the RT-PCR reads through MiXCR, one entry per CDR3 protein. The table includes more than 550,000 distinct CDR3 sequences, 12% to 15% detected once. Sequencing was done on a sample of memory CD4+ T cells from blood. These receptors were collected from a female donor in good health, serving as a healthy control.

This clonotype was counted a few times. Written as DNA, the CDR3 is TGCGCCAGCAGCCAAGACTGGACCAAAAGCTCCTACAATGAGCAGTTCTTC. As protein: CASSQDWTKSSYNEQFF. The chain links TRBV4-1 to TRBJ2-1; D uncertain. V was pared by 0 bases and J by 0 bases, with 12 bases between. This CDR3 comprises 17 residues. Germline CDR1 is MGHRA and CDR2 is YSYEKL.

The rearrangement uses TRBV20-1 and TRBJ2-6, with D tentatively TRBD1 (6 bases). Trimming stripped 4 bases from V and 0 bases from J, with 16 bases between. Looked up from germline, CDR1 is DFQATT and CDR2 is SNEGSKA (reference sequence). The CDR3 sequence is 17 residues long. The CDR3, as DNA: TGCAGTGCTACCCGAGGGGGTACTCCCTCTGGGGCCAACGTCCTGACTTTC. It codes for CSATRGGTPSGANVLTF.

This clonotype was detected ten times or more. V gene TRBV20-1 combines with J gene TRBJ2-1, with 8 bases that match TRBD2. Germline V lookup: CDR1 DFQATT, CDR2 SNEGSKA (reference sequence). V dropped 1 base and J dropped 7; count of bases not matched to a gene: 6. This CDR3 is 14 amino acids long. The CDR3 sequence is CSARGQRGYNEQFF. The CDR3 nucleotides are TGCAGTGCTAGAGGCCAGCGGGGGTATAATGAGCAGTTCTTC.